The rows below give T cell receptor beta chains drawn from one sample of a study of T-cell reconstitution after alpha-beta-depleted transplantation in children. TCRdb reanalysed the PCR reads using MiXCR and keeps one entry per CDR3 protein. The sample records under 20,000 distinct CDR3 sequences, approximately 12% being singletons. This sample comprised PBMCs, mostly from graft donor cells, obtained 60 days after TCRalphabeta/CD19-depleted stem cell transplant. These receptors all stem from a female patient aged 2-9 years who had a stem cell transplant for congenital amegakaryocytic thrombocytopenia, so the T cells may come from the graft donor. Both conserved end residues are part of each CDR3. The D gene is left open where the match is weak. The listing skips clone size in some rows; elsewhere it reads once, few, many or a size class.

abundance	v_gene	d_gene	j_gene	CDR3nt	CDR3aa
many	TRBV20-1	NA	TRBJ2-7	TGCAGTGCCACCGCCCTTAGCGAAATCTACGAGCAGTACTTC	CSATALSEIYEQYF
many	TRBV12-3/TRBV12-4	NA	TRBJ1-3	TGTGCCAGCAGTTTGACCCTAAACACCATATATTTT	CASSLTLNTIYF
many	TRBV12-3/TRBV12-4	NA	TRBJ1-3	TGTGCCAGAGGGAGAGAGAGCTCTGGAAACACCATATATTTT	CARGRESSGNTIYF
many	TRBV12-3/TRBV12-4	TRBD2	TRBJ2-1	TGTGCCAGCGCCGATAGCGGGAGGGCCTTTGGGAATGAGCAGTTCTTC	CASADSGRAFGNEQFF
many	TRBV5-1	NA	TRBJ2-1	TGCGCCAGCACCATGCCCGTAACCAATGAGCAGTTCTTC	CASTMPVTNEQFF
many	TRBV7-3	NA	TRBJ2-5	TGTGCCAGCAGCCCCACGTCGTTGGAGACCCAGTACTTC	CASSPTSLETQYF
many	TRBV2	NA	TRBJ1-1	TGTGCCAGCAGTGCAGCAGGGTTGAACGCTGAAGCTTTCTTT	CASSAAGLNAEAFF
many	TRBV7-9	NA	TRBJ1-3	TGTGCCGGCGCCTACAGGGAGACCTCTGGAAACACCATATATTTT	CAGAYRETSGNTIYF
NA	TRBV20-1	TRBD2	TRBJ2-3	TGCTGTGCTAGAGATTCCGGGAGGCGAGCGGGCACAGATACGCAGTATTTT	CCARDSGRRAGTDTQYF
NA	TRBV20-1	NA	TRBJ2-2	TGCAGTATACAGGGCTCGAACACCGGGGAGCTGTTTTTT	CSIQGSNTGELFF
many	TRBV27	TRBD1	TRBJ1-1	TGTGCCAGCAGCCCCTGGACAGGGGGGGTGAACACTGAAGCTTTCTTT	CASSPWTGGVNTEAFF
many	TRBV20-1	TRBD2	TRBJ2-4	TGCAGTGCGGGCGGGGTCTTCCTAGCGGGCGGATCCAAAAACATTCAGTACTTC	CSAGGVFLAGGSKNIQYF
many	TRBV5-1	NA	TRBJ2-1	TGCGCCAGCGGCCCCGGTAACAGCGGCTCCTACAATGAGCAGTTCTTC	CASGPGNSGSYNEQFF
many	TRBV24-1	NA	TRBJ2-2	TGTGCCACCAGTAATTCGGGCTCGGCAGGGGAGCTGTTTTTT	CATSNSGSAGELFF
NA	TRBV12-3/TRBV12-4	TRBD2	TRBJ2-3	TGTGCCAGCAGTCCCAGACTAGCGGGAGGGACGCAGTATTTT	CASSPRLAGGTQYF
many	TRBV10-3	TRBD1	TRBJ2-5	TGTGCCATCAGTGCTCCGGGACAGGGGGTCGAGACCCAGTACTTC	CAISAPGQGVETQYF
many	TRBV20-1	NA	TRBJ2-3	TGCAGTGCTAGGGGGCGACAGATTTCTAGCACAGATACGCAGTATTTT	CSARGRQISSTDTQYF
many	TRBV12-3/TRBV12-4	NA	TRBJ2-7	TGTGCCAGCAGTTTCGCGCAGGCTACCTACGAGCAGTACTTC	CASSFAQATYEQYF
NA	TRBV28	NA	TRBJ1-5	TGTGCCAGCAGTCCGGGGGCGAGGAATCAGCCCCAGCATTTT	CASSPGARNQPQHF
many	TRBV29-1	NA	TRBJ2-7	TGCAGCGCGGCGCCGGATCAGGGGTTGGGGCAGTACTTC	CSAAPDQGLGQYF
many	TRBV20-1	TRBD2	TRBJ2-7	TGCAGTGCTTGGGGGGGACTAGGGACTCGGGAGCAGTACTTC	CSAWGGLGTREQYF
NA	TRBV11-1	NA	TRBJ2-2	TGTGCCAGCAGCTTGATCGCCACAGGCGGACCGGGTTCCGGGGAGCTGTTTTTT	CASSLIATGGPGSGELFF
medium-sized	TRBV29-1	NA	TRBJ2-1	TGCAGCGTAGAAGGGACCAACTACAATGAGCAGTTCTTC	CSVEGTNYNEQFF
NA	TRBV7-2	NA	TRBJ2-7	TGTGCCAGCAGCTCAACACAGCTACAGTCCTACGAGCAGTACTTC	CASSSTQLQSYEQYF
many	TRBV12-5	NA	TRBJ2-7	TGTGCTAGTGGTTTGGTACAGGGCGGGGAGCAGTACTTC	CASGLVQGGEQYF
many	TRBV5-5	NA	TRBJ1-2	TGTGCCAGCAGCTGGGGGGCAGTTGGCTACACCTTC	CASSWGAVGYTF
many	TRBV20-1	NA	TRBJ2-7	TGCAGTGCTCCGAGAGGTGAGGCCTACGAGCAGTACTTC	CSAPRGEAYEQYF
many	TRBV7-9	TRBD2	TRBJ2-3	TGTGCCAGCAGCTCGAGCGGGGGGTACACAGATACGCAGTATTTT	CASSSSGGYTDTQYF
many	TRBV5-6	NA	TRBJ2-1	TGTGCCAGCAGCTTGGAGACAGGTTACAATGAGCAGTTCTTC	CASSLETGYNEQFF
many	TRBV29-1	NA	TRBJ2-1	TGCAGCGTTGGTGGGAGTCCCTACAATGAGCAGTTCTTC	CSVGGSPYNEQFF
many	TRBV30	TRBD2	TRBJ2-1	TGTGCCTGGAGTACGGGACTAGCGGACAATGAGCAGTTCTTC	CAWSTGLADNEQFF
NA	TRBV29-1	TRBD1	TRBJ2-1	TGCAGCGTTGAAGATACTGGGACAGGGGTGGATGAGCAGTTCTTC	CSVEDTGTGVDEQFF
many	TRBV7-6	NA	TRBJ2-7	TGTGCCAGCAGCTTAAAGGACAGGGAGGGCTCCTACGAGCAGTACTTC	CASSLKDREGSYEQYF
many	TRBV10-3	TRBD2	TRBJ2-7	TGTGCCATCAGTGGGACAAGCGGGAGTCTCGAGCAGTACTTC	CAISGTSGSLEQYF
many	TRBV19	NA	TRBJ1-2	TGTGCCAGTAGTATAGATGGAACCATCTATGTGTATGGCTACACCTTC	CASSIDGTIYVYGYTF
NA	TRBV3-1	NA	TRBJ1-1	TGTGCCAGCAGCCAAGGTAGGGAGACGAACACTGAAGCTTTCTTT	CASSQGRETNTEAFF
many	TRBV12-3/TRBV12-4	NA	TRBJ1-2	TGTGCCAGCAGTTTGCCATGGCGCCTAGGCGGCTACACCTTC	CASSLPWRLGGYTF
many	TRBV20-1	TRBD2	TRBJ2-3	TGCAGTGCTAGGACCGGGACTAGCGGGACCGCGGTCGGGGCGTTGATAGATACGCAGTATTTT	CSARTGTSGTAVGALIDTQYF
many	TRBV20-1	TRBD2	TRBJ2-3	TGCAGTGCTAGAGATGGTAAAGCGGGAGAAGATACGCAGTATTTT	CSARDGKAGEDTQYF
NA	TRBV25-1	NA	TRBJ2-6	TGTGCCAGCAGTGAAGTTCAGGGGTCGCTCTCTGGGGCCAACGTCCTGACTTTC	CASSEVQGSLSGANVLTF
many	TRBV3-1	NA	TRBJ1-1	TGTGCCAGCAGGGAAGGAACGCAAGGCACTGAAGCTTTCTTT	CASREGTQGTEAFF
many	TRBV15	NA	TRBJ1-3	TGTGCCACCAGCTGCTACCGACAGTTCCCGGAAAACACCATATATTTT	CATSCYRQFPENTIYF
few	TRBV30	NA	TRBJ1-6	TGTGCCTGGAGTGGGCAGACCGTGAAAGTCCTCCACTTT	CAWSGQTVKVLHF